Sequencing of this T cell receptor beta chain was carried out in a study of T cell responses to AZD1222 COVID-19 vaccine. The study's findings and limits: There were mostly white British donors and more females than males, and clonal diversity was possibly underestimated.

CDR3 length: 13 residues. Trimming took 3 bases from V and 7 from J, leaving 10 bases between them. The germline CDR1 and CDR2 sequences are SGHTA and FQGNSA. As to this clone: The antigen remains unidentified.

Produced via immunoSEQ multiplex PCR; TCRdb's table is partial and in-frame only. The sample holds 85,000 to 130,000 clones; over 75% are singletons and the top ten take 7% to 10%. The receptor comes from an adult in good health. The chain links TRBV7-2 to TRBJ1-5, with D unresolved. This sample comprised peripheral blood, obtained on day 0 of AZD1222 vaccination. The DNA for the CDR3 is TGTGCCAGCAGCTTCGATCCGTCCCAGCCCCAGCATTTT. It is translated as CASSFDPSQPQHF.